These T cell receptor beta chains were read from a single sample in a study of cytomegalovirus exposure and HLA in healthy donors. Here immunoSEQ multiplex PCR was the method, and the copy in TCRdb shows in-frame clones only, minus some. The sample records 75,000 to 100,000 clones, over 60% being singletons. The sample taken for sequencing was PBMCs. Receptors were obtained from a man aged 55 to 70 in good health and CMV-seropositive. Both conserved end residues are part of each CDR3. D genes are given only for firm matches. Not all rows give a size; the values are once, few, many and, for expanded clones, a class.

D,size,V,J,CDR3,DNA
.,.,TRBV28,TRBJ1-4,CASSFTAEGLATNEKLFF,TGTGCCAGCAGTTTCACAGCGGAGGGCCTTGCAACTAATGAAAAACTGTTTTTT
.,.,TRBV7-9,TRBJ2-4,CASSPTLLAKNIQYF,TGTGCCAGCAGCCCGACACTCCTAGCCAAAAACATTCAGTACTTC
.,.,TRBV7-9,TRBJ2-3,CSSSPREDTQYF,TGTTCCAGCAGCCCCCGGGAAGATACGCAGTATTTT
.,.,TRBV6-5,TRBJ2-7,CASSYSMLQGQYF,TGTGCCAGCAGTTACTCGATGTTACAGGGCCAGTACTTC
.,.,TRBV27,TRBJ1-5,CASSSAPNSNQPQHF,TGTGCCAGCAGTTCAGCGCCCAATAGCAATCAGCCCCAGCATTTT
TRBD1,.,TRBV19,TRBJ2-1,CATTGTGTYNEQFF,TGTGCCACAACCGGGACAGGGACCTACAATGAGCAGTTCTTC
.,.,TRBV30,TRBJ1-4,CAWSKQTNEKLFF,TGTGCCTGGAGTAAACAGACTAATGAAAAACTGTTTTTT
.,.,TRBV5-4,TRBJ2-1,CASSPSLRGFGQFF,TGTGCCAGCAGCCCTTCTCTCCGGGGGTTCGGGCAGTTCTTC
TRBD1,.,TRBV2,TRBJ1-2,CASSEAARGHQGYTF,TGTGCCAGCAGCGAAGCCGCCAGGGGGCATCAGGGCTACACCTTC
.,once,TRBV15,TRBJ2-4,CATSRDLVQNIQYF,TGTGCCACCAGCAGAGATTTAGTCCAAAACATTCAGTACTTC
.,.,TRBV2,TRBJ1-6,CASSEARRGFSPLHF,TGTGCCAGCAGTGAAGCGAGGAGGGGTTTTTCACCCCTCCACTTT
.,.,TRBV11-2,TRBJ1-1,CASSPHGQNTEAFF,TGTGCCAGCAGCCCTCACGGACAGAACACTGAAGCTTTCTTT
.,.,TRBV5-3,TRBJ2-4,CARSLTRHALAKNIQYF,TGTGCCAGAAGCTTAACACGACACGCCTTGGCCAAAAACATTCAGTACTTC
.,.,TRBV7-3,TRBJ2-3,CASSFSYTDTQYF,TGTGCCAGCAGCTTCTCCTACACAGATACGCAGTATTTT
.,.,TRBV19,TRBJ2-5,CASSLTGKETQYF,TGTGCCAGTAGTCTCACAGGAAAAGAGACCCAGTACTTC
.,.,TRBV5-1,TRBJ1-3,CASSSKGDSNTIYF,TGCGCCAGCAGCTCTAAAGGGGATAGCAACACCATATATTTT
.,.,TRBV5-8,TRBJ1-4,CASSFSFTGRAGEKLFF,TGTGCCAGCAGCTTTTCCTTCACCGGGAGAGCCGGTGAAAAACTGTTTTTT
.,.,TRBV30,TRBJ1-4,CAWSLGEKLFF,TGTGCCTGGAGTCTTGGCGAAAAACTGTTTTTT
TRBD1,.,TRBV7-9,TRBJ2-7,CSSSSTGQGPYEQYF,TGTTCCAGCAGCTCGACGGGACAGGGTCCTTACGAGCAGTACTTC
.,.,TRBV15,TRBJ2-7,CATSRVALNPYEQYF,TGTGCCACCAGCAGAGTAGCACTCAATCCCTACGAGCAGTACTTC
.,.,TRBV6-1,TRBJ1-5,CASSGVAGQPQHF,TGTGCCAGCAGTGGGGTTGCGGGTCAGCCCCAGCATTTT
.,.,TRBV7-6,TRBJ2-1,CASSLARGGRNEQFF,TGTGCCAGCAGCTTAGCTAGGGGGGGTCGAAATGAGCAGTTCTTC
TRBD1,.,TRBV10-3,TRBJ2-7,CATQVGQGAYEQYF,TGTGCCACCCAGGTCGGGCAGGGGGCCTACGAGCAGTACTTC
.,.,TRBV5-6,TRBJ2-3,CASSLRGHFSTDTQYF,TGTGCCAGCAGCTTGCGCGGCCACTTTAGCACAGATACGCAGTATTTT
.,once,TRBV15,TRBJ2-1,CATSRDQDSLVEQFF,TGTGCCACCAGCAGAGACCAGGACTCCCTAGTAGAGCAGTTCTTC
TRBD2,.,TRBV7-2,TRBJ2-3,CASSLSGGAQDTQYF,TGTGCCAGCAGCTTAAGCGGGGGGGCTCAAGATACGCAGTATTTT
TRBD2,.,TRBV7-9,TRBJ2-3,CASSFTSGGPYNTQYF,TGTGCCAGCAGCTTTACTAGCGGGGGGCCTTATAATACGCAGTATTTT
.,.,TRBV5-6,TRBJ2-7,CASSLDRKNEQYF,TGTGCCAGCAGCTTGGACAGGAAAAACGAGCAGTACTTC
.,.,TRBV4-1,TRBJ2-7,CASSQSRSGTLTSEQYF,TGCGCCAGCAGCCAAAGTCGAAGTGGGACTCTTACGTCCGAGCAGTACTTC
TRBD1,.,TRBV5-1,TRBJ1-4,CASSLAGQGSEKLFF,TGCGCCAGCAGCTTGGCGGGACAGGGCTCTGAAAAACTGTTTTTT
TRBD1,.,TRBV19,TRBJ1-2,CASSINIRDRPGYTF,TGTGCCAGTAGTATCAACATAAGGGACAGGCCTGGCTACACCTTC
.,.,TRBV2,TRBJ2-2,CASTYTGELFF,TGTGCCAGCACCTACACCGGGGAGCTGTTTTTT
TRBD1,.,TRBV13,TRBJ2-7,CAGGTGGTEQYF,TGTGCAGGGGGGACAGGGGGTACCGAGCAGTACTTC
TRBD1,.,TRBV19,TRBJ2-5,CASSMTGTREQETQYF,TGTGCCAGTAGTATGACAGGGACGAGGGAACAAGAGACCCAGTACTTC
.,.,TRBV7-9,TRBJ2-3,CASIGARTDTQYF,TGTGCCAGCATAGGGGCTCGCACAGATACGCAGTATTTT
TRBD1,.,TRBV9,TRBJ1-6,CASSVEGQANSPLHF,TGTGCCAGCAGCGTAGAGGGACAGGCCAATTCACCCCTCCACTTT
TRBD2,.,TRBV7-9,TRBJ2-3,CASSSTPGGRADTQYF,TGTGCCAGCAGCTCCACTCCGGGGGGGCGGGCAGATACGCAGTATTTT
.,.,TRBV7-9,TRBJ2-3,CASSLAQGGTDTQYF,TGTGCCAGCAGCTTAGCGCAGGGTGGCACAGATACGCAGTATTTT
TRBD1,.,TRBV2,TRBJ1-2,CASSESGQGRSGYTF,TGTGCCAGCAGTGAAAGTGGACAGGGAAGAAGCGGCTACACCTTC
TRBD1,.,TRBV7-2,TRBJ1-6,CASSLRGQGASPLHF,TGTGCCAGCAGCTTAAGGGGACAGGGGGCATCACCCCTCCACTTT
.,.,TRBV14,TRBJ2-7,CASSQVSVGNEQYF,TGTGCCAGCAGCCAAGTATCCGTGGGCAACGAGCAGTACTTC
.,.,TRBV5-1,TRBJ2-5,CASSLALPGETQYF,TGCGCCAGCAGCTTGGCCTTACCGGGAGAGACCCAGTACTTC
TRBD1,.,TRBV19,TRBJ1-6,CASRQGGYSPLHF,TGTGCCTCCCGACAGGGCGGGTATTCACCCCTCCACTTT
TRBD1,.,TRBV6-5,TRBJ1-1,CASSNRDRSRTEAFF,TGTGCCAGCAGTAACCGGGACAGGAGTCGAACTGAAGCTTTCTTT
.,few,TRBV12-5,TRBJ2-7,CASGQGGSYEQYF,TGTGCTAGTGGTCAGGGTGGCTCCTACGAGCAGTACTTC
.,.,TRBV28,TRBJ2-7,CASTQWGQGPYEQYF,TGTGCCAGCACCCAATGGGGGCAGGGCCCCTACGAGCAGTACTTC
.,.,TRBV2,TRBJ2-7,CASSSQGNHEQYF,TGTGCCAGCAGTAGTCAGGGGAATCACGAGCAGTACTTC
TRBD2,.,TRBV11-2,TRBJ2-7,CASSPRRGGASYEQYF,TGTGCCAGCAGCCCCCGGCGGGGGGGCGCTTCCTACGAGCAGTACTTC
TRBD2,.,TRBV6-4,TRBJ2-2,CASSALASGDTGELFF,TGTGCCAGCAGTGCCCTGGCTAGCGGGGATACCGGGGAGCTGTTTTTT
.,.,TRBV12-5,TRBJ2-5,CASGLVAAGEAQYF,TGTGCTAGTGGTTTGGTTGCGGCCGGGGAGGCCCAGTACTTC
TRBD1,.,TRBV5-1,TRBJ2-5,CASSLAGTGATETQYF,TGCGCCAGCAGCTTGGCGGGGACAGGGGCTACAGAGACCCAGTACTTC
TRBD2,.,TRBV4-2,TRBJ2-2,CASSQSSGPPNTGELFF,TGTGCCAGCAGCCAATCTAGCGGCCCACCGAACACCGGGGAGCTGTTTTTT
.,.,TRBV25-1,TRBJ1-4,CASSAMGAGEKLFF,TGTGCCAGCAGTGCCATGGGAGCGGGGGAAAAACTGTTTTTT
.,once,TRBV4-1,TRBJ1-5,CASSQRRGEVSNQPQHF,TGCGCCAGCAGCCAACGGCGGGGAGAGGTTAGCAATCAGCCCCAGCATTTT
.,.,TRBV2,TRBJ1-2,CASWRGRNYGYTF,TGTGCCAGCTGGAGGGGCAGGAACTATGGCTACACCTTC
TRBD1,.,TRBV2,TRBJ1-6,CASSGTGTVYSPLHF,TGTGCCAGCAGTGGAACCGGGACAGTTTATTCACCCCTCCACTTT
.,.,TRBV9,TRBJ1-1,CASSEGEKGWNTEAFF,TGTGCCAGCAGCGAGGGAGAGAAGGGATGGAACACTGAAGCTTTCTTT
.,.,TRBV7-2,TRBJ1-6,CASSLESGYNSPLHF,TGTGCCAGCAGCTTAGAGTCAGGGTATAATTCACCCCTCCACTTT
TRBD2,.,TRBV7-9,TRBJ2-1,CASSLSGRGGDNEQFF,TGTGCCAGCAGCTTAAGTGGGCGGGGGGGGGACAATGAGCAGTTCTTC
.,.,TRBV4-1,TRBJ2-1,CASSFSLNNEQFF,TGCGCCAGCAGCTTTTCACTTAACAATGAGCAGTTCTTC